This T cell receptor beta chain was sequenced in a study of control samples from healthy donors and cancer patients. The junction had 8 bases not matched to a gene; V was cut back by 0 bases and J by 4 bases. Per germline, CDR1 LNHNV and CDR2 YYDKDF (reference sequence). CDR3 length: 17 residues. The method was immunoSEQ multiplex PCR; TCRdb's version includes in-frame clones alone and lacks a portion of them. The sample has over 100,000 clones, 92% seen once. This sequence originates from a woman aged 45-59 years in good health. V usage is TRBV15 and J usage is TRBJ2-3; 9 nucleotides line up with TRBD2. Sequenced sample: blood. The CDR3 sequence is CATSREVGRGGADTQYF. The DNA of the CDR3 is TGTGCCACCAGCAGAGAGGTTGGGCGGGGGGGCGCAGATACGCAGTATTTT.